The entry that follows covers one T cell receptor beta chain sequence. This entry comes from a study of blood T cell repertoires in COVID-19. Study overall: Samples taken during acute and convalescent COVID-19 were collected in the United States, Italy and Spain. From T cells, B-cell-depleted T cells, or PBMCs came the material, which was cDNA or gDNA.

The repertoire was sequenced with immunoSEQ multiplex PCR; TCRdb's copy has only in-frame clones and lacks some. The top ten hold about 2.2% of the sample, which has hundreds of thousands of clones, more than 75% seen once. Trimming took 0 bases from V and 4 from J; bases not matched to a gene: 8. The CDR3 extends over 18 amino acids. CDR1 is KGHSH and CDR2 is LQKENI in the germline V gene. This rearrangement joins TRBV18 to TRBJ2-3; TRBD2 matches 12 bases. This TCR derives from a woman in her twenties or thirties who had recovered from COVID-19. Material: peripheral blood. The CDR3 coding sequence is TGTGCCAGCTCACCACCGTTATCTAGCGGGGGGGCCCCAGATACGCAGTATTTT. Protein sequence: CASSPPLSSGGAPDTQYF.